Sequencing of this T cell receptor beta chain was carried out in a study of T cell repertoires in ileal Crohn's disease (dated by TCRdb to the late 2010s). Study-level background: At the time of surgery, roughly a third of patients were active smokers, and the median duration of disease was 6.5 to 8 years. Surgery was performed for a complication in all patients, with stricturing disease in 61% and penetrating disease in around 40%. Roughly half of the patients were given postoperative therapy, with 11 to 12 receiving thiopurines and under 20 receiving anti-TNF agents. The M6 samples were biopsies of the neoterminal ileum collected during postoperative colonoscopy. The TCR repertoire was analysed in 55 to 70 patients with Crohn's disease drawn from a prospective multicentre cohort. Running in parallel with the study was a multicentre cohort set up to find predictors of early endoscopic recurrence following ileocolonic resection. A Rutgeerts score above i0 was used to define endoscopic postoperative recurrence. A total of around 170 mucosal samples from roughly 60 patients were sequenced, collected from several sites on the surgical specimen as well as at postoperative endoscopy.

The paper's findings and limits, for the study overall: Mucosal CD4 and CD8 T cells were sorted and sequenced only in a subgroup of patients, whose size was not stated. More high-frequency clones were carried by sorted CD8 T cells than by CD4 T cells, suggesting that mucosal expansions were mainly CD8. A significantly higher proportion of clonal expansions was observed in active smokers at surgery than in non-smokers (approximately 26% vs 20%, p=0.02). Endoscopic recurrence was found to be associated with higher high-frequency clone percentages at surgery, and recurrence was observed in all patients with clonality above 26.8% (18/57). Within the first year after surgery, the timing of postoperative endoscopy varied, and the median delay was about 6.6 months.

To note about this clone: No cognate antigen has been identified for it. No quality values exist for individual bases; no much larger clone is one base distant.

The time point tag for this specimen amounts to: neoterminal ileum biopsy at postoperative endoscopy, about 6 months after surgery. Adults with ileal or ileocolonic Crohn's disease for whom ileocolonic resection was indicated were considered eligible. Before DNA extraction, whole ileal mucosal biopsies were kept frozen at -80 degrees C. Genomic DNA was extracted from frozen whole biopsies with a TRizol-based method and quantified on a NanoDrop 2000 spectrophotometer. For commercial TCRB immunosequencing, around 500 nanograms of biopsy DNA were submitted for each sample. Adaptive Biotechnology amplified CDR3 regions from genomic DNA with a two-step multiplex PCR that controlled for amplification bias. Primers covering every V and J gene segment were used in the first PCR, while barcodes and Illumina adapters were added in the second PCR. CDR3 libraries were sequenced on an Illumina instrument. The published analysis was carried out like this. Analysis combined the vendor-provided pipelines with custom analysis of raw data in R/Bioconductor under R version 3.3.0. Clonality, ranging from 0 to 1, was calculated as the inverse of the normalised Shannon entropy of all productive clones. High-frequency clones were defined as the share of the repertoire taken up by the top 100 clones, keeping only clones that passed a 95% confidence test. Repertoire diversity was measured with the Simpson index, and overlap between samples was measured with the Morisita-Horn index. Sourced from immuneACCESS, this table was stored by TCRdb with only in-frame sequences that have V and J called. A share of the clones is absent; for the studies checked, an unresolved V gene accounts for under half, and the remainder has no known explanation. The DNA was the basis for D and trimming; V, J and clone size are from that table. This sample holds approximately 5,400 clones; approximately 69% were observed only once. Together, the top ten hold roughly 27% of the sample.

Looking up the germline V gene (reference sequence) yields CDR1 MNHNY and CDR2 SVGAGI. The V end loses 2 bases and the J end loses 8 bases, and a stretch of 15 bases separates them. Inclusive of the bounding cysteine and phenylalanine, the CDR3 is 14 residues long. Here the CDR3 DNA is all that survives: 42 bases in frame from base 1. The sequencing input was ileal tissue. The rearrangement joined TRBV6-6 to TRBJ1-2; TRBD1 is a possible D gene, resting on 6 matching bases. The origin of this receptor is an adult with Crohn's disease. The nucleotides read TGTGCCAGCAGTTACGGGGACACCCGACGGGGCTACACCTTC. Translated, this is CASSYGDTRRGYTF.